Here is one T cell receptor (beta chain) with its context. The CDR3 is 16 amino acids. CDR1 is LNHDA and CDR2 is SQIVND in the germline V gene (reference sequence). Trimming stripped 5 bases from V and 0 bases from J, with 11 bases between. The sample belongs to a study of identical twins' blood T cells. MiXCR, run by TCRdb on the 5' RACE reads, gives a single entry per CDR3 protein. The repertoire holds hundreds of thousands of distinct CDR3 sequences, under 30% seen once, with roughly 5.5% in the top ten. The sample comprised PBMCs. This chain links TRBV19 with TRBJ2-6; D uncertain. The sequence derives from a woman between 18 and 49 years old in good health. The DNA of the CDR3 is TGTGCCAGTAGTGCCTTTCTCAGCTCTGGGGCCAACGTCCTGACTTTC. Translating it yields CASSAFLSSGANVLTF. Full variable domain (remainder filled in from reference TRBV19 and TRBJ2-6): DGGITQSPKYLFRKEGQNVTLSCEQNLNHDAMYWYRQDPGQGLRLIYYSQIVNDFQKGDIAEGYSVSREKKESFPLTVTSAQKNPTAFYLCASSAFLSSGANVLTFGAGSRLTVL.